This is a list of T cell receptor beta chains from one sample in a study of vaccination and CD4 T cells after COVID-19. TCRdb re-called the PCR reads with MiXCR, one entry per CDR3 protein. The sample records approximately 30,000 distinct CDR3 sequences, 45% to 55% being singletons. Sample: CD4+ T cells from blood, taken about 7 months after SARS-CoV-2 vaccination. Receptors originate from a human donor who had recovered from COVID-19. Both conserved end residues are part of each CDR3. The D gene is left open where the match is weak. Clone sizes are given selectively: once, few, many, or a class where the clone is expanded.

J: TRBJ1-5; length: 13; size: few; D: TRBD1; V: TRBV6-1; DNA: TGTGCCAGCAGCCCAGGGGGTATGAGGCCCCAGCATTTT; CDR3: CASSPGGMRPQHF
J: TRBJ2-2; length: 12; size: -; D: -; V: TRBV1; DNA: TGCACAATACGGGACCTCACCGGGGAGCTGTTTTTT; CDR3: CTIRDLTGELFF
J: TRBJ2-2; length: 16; size: few; D: -; V: TRBV10-3; DNA: TGTGCCATCAGTGAGTCTCCGGGACAGAACACCGGGGAGCTGTTTTTT; CDR3: CAISESPGQNTGELFF
J: TRBJ1-5; length: 16; size: few; D: -; V: TRBV19; DNA: TGTGCCAGTAGGACGATAGGTTCTGTTAGCAATCAGCCCCAGCATTTT; CDR3: CASRTIGSVSNQPQHF
J: TRBJ2-3; length: 14; size: few; D: TRBD1; V: TRBV7-3; DNA: TGTGCCAGCAGCAAAGACAGGGCCACAGATACGCAGTATTTT; CDR3: CASSKDRATDTQYF
J: TRBJ2-3; length: 14; size: few; D: -; V: TRBV20-1; DNA: TGCAGTGCTAGAGTGGACGGTTCTGAGGGTACGCAGTATTTT; CDR3: CSARVDGSEGTQYF
J: TRBJ2-7; length: 15; size: -; D: -; V: TRBV4-1; DNA: TGCGCCAGCAGCCAAGAGACAGGGAGGGCCTACGAGCAGTACTTC; CDR3: CASSQETGRAYEQYF
J: TRBJ1-1; length: 13; size: few; D: TRBD1; V: TRBV2; DNA: TGTGCCAGCAGACAGGGGGGTTACACTGAAGCTTTCTTT; CDR3: CASRQGGYTEAFF
J: TRBJ1-3; length: 15; size: -; D: TRBD1; V: TRBV6-5; DNA: TGTGCCAGCAGTTACTCTGAAACAGGGGCCACCACCATATATTTT; CDR3: CASSYSETGATTIYF
J: TRBJ2-7; length: 15; size: -; D: TRBD2; V: TRBV20-1; DNA: TGCAGTGCTAGAGACCTACGGACTAGCTCCTACGAGCAGTACTTC; CDR3: CSARDLRTSSYEQYF
J: TRBJ2-7; length: 16; size: -; D: TRBD2; V: TRBV28; DNA: TGTGCCAGCAGCGGAGGTTTAGCGGGAGAGCATTCCGAGCAGTACTTC; CDR3: CASSGGLAGEHSEQYF
J: TRBJ2-3; length: 13; size: -; D: -; V: TRBV6-4; DNA: TGTGCCAGCAGTGCGGGAGACACAGATACGCGGTATTTT; CDR3: CASSAGDTDTRYF
J: TRBJ1-5; length: 13; size: -; D: -; V: TRBV2; DNA: TGTGCCAGCGGATTCAATAGCAATCAGCCCCAGCATTTT; CDR3: CASGFNSNQPQHF
J: TRBJ2-1; length: 14; size: -; D: TRBD2; V: TRBV28; DNA: TGTGCCAGCAGTCCTCAAGCGGGGGACGATGAGCAGTTCTTC; CDR3: CASSPQAGDDEQFF
J: TRBJ1-1; length: 17; size: -; D: -; V: TRBV4-1; DNA: TGCGCCAGCAGCCAAGAATCTTTTCCTCGGAGGGGCACTGAAGCTTTCTTT; CDR3: CASSQESFPRRGTEAFF
J: TRBJ2-7; length: 13; size: few; D: -; V: TRBV19; DNA: TGTGCCAGTAGTATCGGCTTGTCGCACGAGCAGTACTTC; CDR3: CASSIGLSHEQYF
J: TRBJ1-1; length: 13; size: once; D: TRBD1; V: TRBV29-1; DNA: TGCAGCGTTGTTTGGACAGGGCAAACTGAAGCTTTCTTT; CDR3: CSVVWTGQTEAFF
J: TRBJ2-5; length: 15; size: -; D: TRBD1; V: TRBV7-2; DNA: TGTGCCAGCAGAACACACCGGGACAGCCAAGAGACCCAGTACTTC; CDR3: CASRTHRDSQETQYF
J: TRBJ1-5; length: 14; size: -; D: TRBD1; V: TRBV5-5; DNA: TGTGCCAGCAGCATCGGGACAGGGAATCAGCCCCAGCATTTT; CDR3: CASSIGTGNQPQHF